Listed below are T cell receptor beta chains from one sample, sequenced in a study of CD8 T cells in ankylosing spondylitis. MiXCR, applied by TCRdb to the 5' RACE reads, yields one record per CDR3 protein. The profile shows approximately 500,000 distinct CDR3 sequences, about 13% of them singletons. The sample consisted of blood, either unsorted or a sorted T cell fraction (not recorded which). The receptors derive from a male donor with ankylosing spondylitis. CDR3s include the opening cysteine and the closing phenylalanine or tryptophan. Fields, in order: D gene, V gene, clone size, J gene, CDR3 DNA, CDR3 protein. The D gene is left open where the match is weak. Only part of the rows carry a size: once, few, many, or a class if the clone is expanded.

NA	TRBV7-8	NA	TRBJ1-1	TGTGCCAGCAGCCCAGGACGGGGGAGGCACACTGAAGCTTTCTTT	CASSPGRGRHTEAFF
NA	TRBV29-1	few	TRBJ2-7	TGCAGCGTGGCTTCACAGGTCGAGCAGTACTTC	CSVASQVEQYF
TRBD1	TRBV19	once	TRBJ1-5	TGTGCCAGTAGGGCGGGACAGAGCAATCAGCCCCAGCATTTT	CASRAGQSNQPQHF
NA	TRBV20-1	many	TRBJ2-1	TGCAGTGCGGACGGGAGATCCTACAATGAGCAGTTCTTC	CSADGRSYNEQFF
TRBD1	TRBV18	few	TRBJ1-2	TGTGCCAGCTCGGACGTTGACAGGGAGTCCTCTGGCTACACCTTC	CASSDVDRESSGYTF
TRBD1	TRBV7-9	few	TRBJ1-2	TGTGCCAGCAGCGTACAGGGGATAAGAGACTATGGCTACACCTTC	CASSVQGIRDYGYTF
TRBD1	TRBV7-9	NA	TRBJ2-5	TGTGCCAGCAGCTTAGCGCAAGGGGGCGGTGAGACCCAGTACTTC	CASSLAQGGGETQYF
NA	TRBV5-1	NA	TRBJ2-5	TGCGCCAGCAGCTCCGGAACAGGGTCGGGTCAAGAGACCCAGTACTTC	CASSSGTGSGQETQYF
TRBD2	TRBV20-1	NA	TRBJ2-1	TGCAGTGCTAGAGATCCTAGCGGGAGAATTGGAGAGCAGTTCTTC	CSARDPSGRIGEQFF
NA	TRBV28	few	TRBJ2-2	TGTGCCAGCAACAGAGCTGATTGGGCCGGGGAGCTGTTTTTT	CASNRADWAGELFF
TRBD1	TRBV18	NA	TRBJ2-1	TGTGCCAGCTCACCCCCCAGGACAGGTCCGACAAATGAGCAGTTCTTC	CASSPPRTGPTNEQFF
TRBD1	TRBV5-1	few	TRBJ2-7	TGCGCCAGCAGCTTGGGTAGGAGACAGGGGGCCTACGAGCAGTACTTC	CASSLGRRQGAYEQYF
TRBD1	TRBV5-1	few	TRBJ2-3	TGCGCCAGCAGCTTGGGGACAGGAGCCCCCACAGATACGCAGTATTTT	CASSLGTGAPTDTQYF
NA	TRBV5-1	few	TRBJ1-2	TGCGCCAGCAGCCCGGGGGGCAGGGACGGCTACACCTTC	CASSPGGRDGYTF
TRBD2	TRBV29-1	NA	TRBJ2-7	TGCAGCGTTGAAGCGGGAGGGCCCTACGAGCAGTACTTC	CSVEAGGPYEQYF
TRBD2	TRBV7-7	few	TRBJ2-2	TGTGCCAGCAGCGCTTGGGGGGGTACGAACACCGGGGAGCTGTTTTTT	CASSAWGGTNTGELFF
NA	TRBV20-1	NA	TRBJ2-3	TGCAGTGCTAGAGAGTACACAGATACGCAGTATTTT	CSAREYTDTQYF
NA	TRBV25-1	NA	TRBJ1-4	TGTGCCAGCATGGGGGGAGATGATGAAAAACTGTTTTTT	CASMGGDDEKLFF
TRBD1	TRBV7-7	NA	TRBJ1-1	TGTGCCAGCAGCACCGCGGAAGGGGGCCTAATATGGACTGAAGCTTTCTTT	CASSTAEGGLIWTEAFF
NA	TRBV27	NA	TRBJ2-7	TGTGCCAGCAGTACTCCGTTGGGATACGAGCAGTACTTC	CASSTPLGYEQYF
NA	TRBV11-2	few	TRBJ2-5	TGTGCCAGCAGCTCGCTAGCGTTTCGAGAGACCCAGTACTTC	CASSSLAFRETQYF
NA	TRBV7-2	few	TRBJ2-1	TGTGCCAGCAGCCTAGACCAAAGGATGGCCGGGGGTGAGCAGTTCTTC	CASSLDQRMAGGEQFF
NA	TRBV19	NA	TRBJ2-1	TGTGCCAGTAGTTTCCGGGACAAAGATGAGCAGTTCTTC	CASSFRDKDEQFF
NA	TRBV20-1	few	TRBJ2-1	TGCAGTGCTCTTCCCGAAACCGTCTACAATGAGCAGTTCTTC	CSALPETVYNEQFF
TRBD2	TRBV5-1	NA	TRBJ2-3	TGCGCCAGCACCGGGGGGAGCACAGATACGCAGTATTTT	CASTGGSTDTQYF
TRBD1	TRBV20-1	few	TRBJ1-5	TGCAGTGCTAGGGGGACAGGGGGTAAGCCCCAGCATTTT	CSARGTGGKPQHF
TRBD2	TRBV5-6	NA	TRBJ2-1	TGTGCCAGCAGCTTCGTTGAACTAGCGGGAGGGGACGTCTTC	CASSFVELAGGDVF
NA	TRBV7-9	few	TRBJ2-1	TGTGCCAGCAGTAAAGAGGGGGGAGGCTGGAATGAGCAGTTCTTC	CASSKEGGGWNEQFF
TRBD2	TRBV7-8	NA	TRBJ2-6	TGTGCCAGCAGCTTGCGGGAGCGTCTATCTGGGGCCAACGTCCTGACTTTC	CASSLRERLSGANVLTF
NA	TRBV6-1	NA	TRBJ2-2	TGTGCCAGCAGAAGGGGGCGGGGAGCCAACACCGGGGAGCTGTTTTTT	CASRRGRGANTGELFF
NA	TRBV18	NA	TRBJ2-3	TGTGCCAGCTCACCACCGGGTCCTTTGACCGAGAGGAATACGCAGTATTTT	CASSPPGPLTERNTQYF
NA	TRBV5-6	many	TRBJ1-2	TGTGCCAGCAGCTTCGGGGACGAAATCTATGGCTACACCTTC	CASSFGDEIYGYTF
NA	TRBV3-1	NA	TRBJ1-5	TGTGCCAGCAGCCAAGAGACGGGGGTTCAGCCCCAGCATTTT	CASSQETGVQPQHF
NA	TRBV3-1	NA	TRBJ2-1	TGTGCCAGCAGCCAACGGGTAGGGGGATATGAGCAGTTCTTC	CASSQRVGGYEQFF
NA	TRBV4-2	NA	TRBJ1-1	TGTGCCAGCAGCCAAGACCCGGGCGGGAGCACTGAAGCTTTCTTT	CASSQDPGGSTEAFF
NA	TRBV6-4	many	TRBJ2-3	TGTGCCAGCAGCCGAGTCTCCGGAGATACGCAGTATTTT	CASSRVSGDTQYF
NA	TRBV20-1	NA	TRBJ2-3	TGCAGTGTTTTCCCGAGGGAGCCCGGTACGCAGTATTTT	CSVFPREPGTQYF
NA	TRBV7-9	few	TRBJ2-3	TGTGCCAGCAGCCAAACCGGGATCAGCACAGATACGCAGTATTTT	CASSQTGISTDTQYF
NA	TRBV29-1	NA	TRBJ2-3	TGCAGCGTTGAACGTCAGGGGTCGCCAGATACGCAGTATTTT	CSVERQGSPDTQYF
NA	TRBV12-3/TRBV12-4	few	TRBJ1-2	TGTGCCAGCAGCGTAGGGGATTATGGCTACACCTTC	CASSVGDYGYTF
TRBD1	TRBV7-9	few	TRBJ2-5	TGTGCCAGCAGCTCCCGGGACAGGGGGCGAGAGACCCAGTACTTC	CASSSRDRGRETQYF
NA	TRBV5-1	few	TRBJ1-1	TGCGCCAGCAGCAAGGACAGCGTTGCGGGTGAAGCTTTCTTT	CASSKDSVAGEAFF
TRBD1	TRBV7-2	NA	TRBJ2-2	TGTGCCAGCAGCTTAGAGACAGGGGCGAACACCGGGGAGCTGTTTTTT	CASSLETGANTGELFF
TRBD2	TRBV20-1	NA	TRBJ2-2	TGCAGTGCTAGAGATGCTAGCGGGAGGGCCGGGAACACCGGGGAGCTGTTTTTT	CSARDASGRAGNTGELFF
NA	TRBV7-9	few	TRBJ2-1	TGTGCCAGCAGCGAACTCTCAGGAGGGGGCAATGAGCAGTTCTTC	CASSELSGGGNEQFF
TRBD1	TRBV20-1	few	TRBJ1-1	TGCAGTGCTAGGTTGACAGGGAGGGCCGGTGAAGCTTTCTTT	CSARLTGRAGEAFF
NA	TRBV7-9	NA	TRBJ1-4	TGTGCCAGCAGCATAGGGGACGGCACGGTGGGAGGACTGTTTTTT	CASSIGDGTVGGLFF
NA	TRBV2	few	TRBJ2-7	TGTGCCAGCACCCAGGGGTCGTGGCGATACGAGCAGTACTTC	CASTQGSWRYEQYF
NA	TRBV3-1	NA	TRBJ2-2	TGTGCCAGCAGCCAAGGAAGGACTATCACCGGGGAGCTGTTTTTT	CASSQGRTITGELFF